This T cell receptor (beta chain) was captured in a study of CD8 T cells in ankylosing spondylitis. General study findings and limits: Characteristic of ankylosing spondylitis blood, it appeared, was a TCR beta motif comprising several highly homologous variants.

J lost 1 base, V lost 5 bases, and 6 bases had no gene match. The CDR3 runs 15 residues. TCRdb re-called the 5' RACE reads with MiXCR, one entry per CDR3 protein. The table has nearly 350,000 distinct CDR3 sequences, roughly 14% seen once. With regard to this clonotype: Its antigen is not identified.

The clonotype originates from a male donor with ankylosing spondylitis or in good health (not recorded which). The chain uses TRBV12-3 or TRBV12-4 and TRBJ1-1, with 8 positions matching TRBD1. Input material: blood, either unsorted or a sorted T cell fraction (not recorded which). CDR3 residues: CASSPPDRGNTEAFF. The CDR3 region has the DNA TGTGCCAGCAGTCCACCCGACAGGGGGAACACTGAAGCTTTCTTT.